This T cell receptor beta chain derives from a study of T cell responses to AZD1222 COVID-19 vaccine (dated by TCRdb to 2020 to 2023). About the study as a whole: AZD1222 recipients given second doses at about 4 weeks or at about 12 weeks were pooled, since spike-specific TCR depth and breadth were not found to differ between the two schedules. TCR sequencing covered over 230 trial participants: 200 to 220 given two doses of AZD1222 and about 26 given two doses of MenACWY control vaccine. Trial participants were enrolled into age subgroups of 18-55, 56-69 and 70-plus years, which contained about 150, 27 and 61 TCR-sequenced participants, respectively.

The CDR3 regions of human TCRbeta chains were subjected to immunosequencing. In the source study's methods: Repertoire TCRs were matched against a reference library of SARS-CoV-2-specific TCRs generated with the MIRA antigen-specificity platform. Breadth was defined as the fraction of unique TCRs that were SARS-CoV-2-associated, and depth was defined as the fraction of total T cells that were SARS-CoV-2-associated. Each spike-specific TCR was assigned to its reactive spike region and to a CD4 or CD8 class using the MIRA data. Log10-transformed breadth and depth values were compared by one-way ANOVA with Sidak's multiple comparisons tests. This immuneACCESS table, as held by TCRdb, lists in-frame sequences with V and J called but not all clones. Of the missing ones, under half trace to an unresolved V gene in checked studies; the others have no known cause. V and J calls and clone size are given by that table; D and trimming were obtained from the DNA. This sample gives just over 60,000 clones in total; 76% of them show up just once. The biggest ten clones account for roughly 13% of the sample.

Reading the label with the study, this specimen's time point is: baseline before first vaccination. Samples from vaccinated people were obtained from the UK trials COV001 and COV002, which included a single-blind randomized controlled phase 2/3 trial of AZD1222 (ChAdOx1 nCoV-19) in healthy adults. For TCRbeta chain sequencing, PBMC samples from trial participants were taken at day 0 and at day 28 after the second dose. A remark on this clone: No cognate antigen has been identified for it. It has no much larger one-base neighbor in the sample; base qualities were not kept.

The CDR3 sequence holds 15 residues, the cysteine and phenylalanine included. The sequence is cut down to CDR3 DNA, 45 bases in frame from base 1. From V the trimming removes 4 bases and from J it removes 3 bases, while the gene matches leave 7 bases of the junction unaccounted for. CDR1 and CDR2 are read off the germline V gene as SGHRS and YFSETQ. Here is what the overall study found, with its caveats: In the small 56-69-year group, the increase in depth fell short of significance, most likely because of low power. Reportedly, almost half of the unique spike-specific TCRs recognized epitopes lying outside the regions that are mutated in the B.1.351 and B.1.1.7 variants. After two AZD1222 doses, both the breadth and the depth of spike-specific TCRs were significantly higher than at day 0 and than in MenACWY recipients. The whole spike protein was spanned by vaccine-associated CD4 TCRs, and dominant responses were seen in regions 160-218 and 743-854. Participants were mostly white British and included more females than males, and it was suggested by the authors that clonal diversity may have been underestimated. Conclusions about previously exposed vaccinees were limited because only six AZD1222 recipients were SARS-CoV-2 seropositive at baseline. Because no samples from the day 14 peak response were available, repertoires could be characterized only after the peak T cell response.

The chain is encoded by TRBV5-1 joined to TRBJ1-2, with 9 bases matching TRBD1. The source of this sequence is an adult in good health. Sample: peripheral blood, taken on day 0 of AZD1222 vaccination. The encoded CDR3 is CASSSDRGTHYGYTF. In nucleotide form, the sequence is TGCGCCAGCAGCAGTGACAGGGGGACCCACTATGGCTACACCTTC.